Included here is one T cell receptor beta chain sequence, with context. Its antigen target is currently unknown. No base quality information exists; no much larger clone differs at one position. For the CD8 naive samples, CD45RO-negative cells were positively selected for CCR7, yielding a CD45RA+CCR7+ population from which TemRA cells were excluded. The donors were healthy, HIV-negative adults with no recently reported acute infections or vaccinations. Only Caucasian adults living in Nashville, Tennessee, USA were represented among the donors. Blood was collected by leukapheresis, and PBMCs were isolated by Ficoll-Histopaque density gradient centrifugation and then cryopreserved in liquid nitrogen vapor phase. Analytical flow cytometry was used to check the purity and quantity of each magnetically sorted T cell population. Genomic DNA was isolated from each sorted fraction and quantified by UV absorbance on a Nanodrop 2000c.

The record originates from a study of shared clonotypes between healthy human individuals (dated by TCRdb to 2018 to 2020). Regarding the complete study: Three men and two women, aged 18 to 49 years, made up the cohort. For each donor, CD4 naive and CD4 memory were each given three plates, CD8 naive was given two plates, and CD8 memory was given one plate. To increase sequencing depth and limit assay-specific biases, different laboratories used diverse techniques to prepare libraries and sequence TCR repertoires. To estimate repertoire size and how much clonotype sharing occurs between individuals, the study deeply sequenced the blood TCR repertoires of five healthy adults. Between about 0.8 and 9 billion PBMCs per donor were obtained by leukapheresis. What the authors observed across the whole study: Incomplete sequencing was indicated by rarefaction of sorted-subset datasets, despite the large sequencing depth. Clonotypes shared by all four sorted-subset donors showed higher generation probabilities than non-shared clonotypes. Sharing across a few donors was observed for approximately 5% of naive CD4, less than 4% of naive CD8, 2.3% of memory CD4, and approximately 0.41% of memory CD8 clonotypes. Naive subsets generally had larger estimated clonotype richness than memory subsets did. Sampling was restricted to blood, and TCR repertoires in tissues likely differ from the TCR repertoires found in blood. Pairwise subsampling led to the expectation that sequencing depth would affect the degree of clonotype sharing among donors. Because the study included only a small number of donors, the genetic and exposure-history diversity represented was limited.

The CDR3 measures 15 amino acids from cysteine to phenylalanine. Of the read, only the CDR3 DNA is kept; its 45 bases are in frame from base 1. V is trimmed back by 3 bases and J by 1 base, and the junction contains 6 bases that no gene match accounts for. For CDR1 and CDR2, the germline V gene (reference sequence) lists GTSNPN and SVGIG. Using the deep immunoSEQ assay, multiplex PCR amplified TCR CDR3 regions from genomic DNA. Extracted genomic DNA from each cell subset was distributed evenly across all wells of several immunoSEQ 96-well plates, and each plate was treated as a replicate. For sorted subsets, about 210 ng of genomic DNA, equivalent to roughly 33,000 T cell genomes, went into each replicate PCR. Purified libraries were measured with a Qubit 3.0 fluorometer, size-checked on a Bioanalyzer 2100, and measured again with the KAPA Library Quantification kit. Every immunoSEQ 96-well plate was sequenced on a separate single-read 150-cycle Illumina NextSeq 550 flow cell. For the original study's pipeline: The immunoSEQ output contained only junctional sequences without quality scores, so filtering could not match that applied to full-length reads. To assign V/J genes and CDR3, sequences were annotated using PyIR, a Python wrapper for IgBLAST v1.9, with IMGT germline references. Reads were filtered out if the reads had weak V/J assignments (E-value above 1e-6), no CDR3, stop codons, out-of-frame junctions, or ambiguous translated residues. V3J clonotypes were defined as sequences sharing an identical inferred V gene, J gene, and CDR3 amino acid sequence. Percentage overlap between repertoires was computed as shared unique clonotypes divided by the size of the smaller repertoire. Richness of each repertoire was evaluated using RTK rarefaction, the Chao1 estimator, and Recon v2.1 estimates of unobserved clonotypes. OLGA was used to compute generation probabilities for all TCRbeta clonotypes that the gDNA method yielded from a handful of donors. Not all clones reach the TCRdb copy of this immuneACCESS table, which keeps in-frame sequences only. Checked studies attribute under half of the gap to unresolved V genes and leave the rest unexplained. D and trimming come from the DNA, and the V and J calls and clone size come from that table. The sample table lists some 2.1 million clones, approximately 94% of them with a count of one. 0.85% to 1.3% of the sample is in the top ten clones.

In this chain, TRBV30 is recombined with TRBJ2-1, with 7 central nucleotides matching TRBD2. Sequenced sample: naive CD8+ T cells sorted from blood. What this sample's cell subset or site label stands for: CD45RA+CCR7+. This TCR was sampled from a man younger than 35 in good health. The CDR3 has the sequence CAWSVTGGSYNEQFF. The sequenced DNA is TGTGCCTGGAGCGTAACCGGGGGGTCCTACAATGAGCAGTTCTTC.